This T cell receptor beta chain was identified during a study of cytomegalovirus exposure and HLA in healthy donors. Study-level results: A previous analysis found most TCR beta V segments productive roughly 90% or roughly 30% of the time. The investigators catalogued 164 TCR beta chains as cytomegalovirus-associated. In terms of immune exposure information, only CMV serostatus was available.

Vbeta (60) and Jbeta (13) primers were used in the PCR. Per the authors' pipeline: Later reanalysis found 60 million to 90 million unique TCR beta chains, 9 million to 12 million of them shared. Method: immunoSEQ multiplex PCR; TCRdb's copy keeps in-frame clones and lacks some. The V and J calls and clone size are taken from that table; D and trimming were inferred from the DNA. Of 160,000 or so clones in the sample, over 80% were seen once. In its sample, this clone was seen a few times. As yet, its antigen is unknown. The source material was PBMCs. This TCR was recovered from a woman aged 18-30 years in good health and CMV-seronegative.

CDR3: CASSQGTAQEQFF. The CDR3 DNA is TGCGCCAGCAGCCAGGGGACAGCCCAAGAGCAGTTCTTC. The V call is TRBV5-1, the J call TRBJ2-1, with TRBD1 matching over 7 bases. Germline V CDR1 and CDR2: SGHRS, YFSETQ. Germline trimming cut 4 bases from V and 10 bases from J; bases unmatched to any gene: 8. The CDR3 totals 13 residues. Full variable domain (rest looked up from reference TRBV5-1 and TRBJ2-1): KAGVTQTPRYLIKTRGQQVTLSCSPISGHRSVSWYQQTPGQGLQFLFEYFSETQRNKGNFPGRFSGRQFSNSRSEMNVSTLELGDSALYLCASSQGTAQEQFFGPGTRLTVL.